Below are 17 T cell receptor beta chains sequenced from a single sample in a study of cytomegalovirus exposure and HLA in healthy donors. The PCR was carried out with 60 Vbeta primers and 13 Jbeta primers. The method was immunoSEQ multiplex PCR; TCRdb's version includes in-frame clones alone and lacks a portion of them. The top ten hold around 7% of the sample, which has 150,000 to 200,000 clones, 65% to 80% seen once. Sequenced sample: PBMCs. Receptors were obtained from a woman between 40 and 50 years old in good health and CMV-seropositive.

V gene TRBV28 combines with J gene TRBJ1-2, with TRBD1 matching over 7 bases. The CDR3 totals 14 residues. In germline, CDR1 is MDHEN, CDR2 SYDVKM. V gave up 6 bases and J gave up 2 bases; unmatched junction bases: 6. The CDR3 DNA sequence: TGTGCCAGCAGGAAACAGGGGCTAAACTATGGCTACACCTTC. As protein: CASRKQGLNYGYTF.

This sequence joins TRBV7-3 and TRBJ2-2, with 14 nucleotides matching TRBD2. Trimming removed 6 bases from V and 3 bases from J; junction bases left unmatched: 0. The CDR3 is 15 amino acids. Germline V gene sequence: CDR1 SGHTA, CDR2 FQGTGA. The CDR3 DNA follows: TGTGCCAGCAGGGGACTAGCGGGGGACACCGGGGAGCTGTTTTTT. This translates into CASRGLAGDTGELFF.

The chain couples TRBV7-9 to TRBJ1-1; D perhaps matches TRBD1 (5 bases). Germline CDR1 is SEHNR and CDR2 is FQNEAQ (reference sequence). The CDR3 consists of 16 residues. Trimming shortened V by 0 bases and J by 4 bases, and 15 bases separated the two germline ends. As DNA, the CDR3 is TGTGCCAGCAGCTTAGCCGGGGGGAGAGGAAGCACTGAAGCTTTCTTT. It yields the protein CASSLAGGRGSTEAFF.

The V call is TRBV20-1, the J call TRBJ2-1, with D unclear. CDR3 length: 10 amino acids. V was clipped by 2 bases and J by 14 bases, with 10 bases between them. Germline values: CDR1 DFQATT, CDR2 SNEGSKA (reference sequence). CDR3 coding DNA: TGCAGTGCTAGAACTACCCTCGAGTTCTTC. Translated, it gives CSARTTLEFF.

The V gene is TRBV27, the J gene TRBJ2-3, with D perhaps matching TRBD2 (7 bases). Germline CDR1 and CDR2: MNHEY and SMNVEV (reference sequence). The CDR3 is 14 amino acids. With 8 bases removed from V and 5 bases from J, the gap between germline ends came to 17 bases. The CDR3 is CASCRRGALDTQYF. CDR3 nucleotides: TGTGCCAGCTGCCGTCGGGGGGCTTTAGATACGCAGTATTTT.

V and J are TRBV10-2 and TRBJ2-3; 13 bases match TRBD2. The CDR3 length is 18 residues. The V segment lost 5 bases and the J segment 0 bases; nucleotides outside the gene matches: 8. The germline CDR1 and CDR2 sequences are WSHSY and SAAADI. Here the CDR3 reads CASSPGLAGLTSTDTQYF. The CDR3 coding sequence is TGCGCCAGCAGTCCGGGACTAGCGGGGCTTACTAGCACAGATACGCAGTATTTT.

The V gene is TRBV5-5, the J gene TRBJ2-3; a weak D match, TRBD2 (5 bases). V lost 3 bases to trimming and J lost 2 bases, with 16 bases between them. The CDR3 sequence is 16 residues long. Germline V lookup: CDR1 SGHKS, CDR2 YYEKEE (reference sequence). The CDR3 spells CASSSPWERPTDTQYF. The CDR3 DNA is TGTGCCAGCAGCTCCCCGTGGGAGCGGCCCACAGATACGCAGTATTTT.

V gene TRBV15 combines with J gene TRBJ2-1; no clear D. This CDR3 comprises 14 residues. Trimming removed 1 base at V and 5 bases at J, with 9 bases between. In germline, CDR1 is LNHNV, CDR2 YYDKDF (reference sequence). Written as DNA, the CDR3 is TGTGCCACCAGCAGAGGCTACAGTGACAATGAGCAGTTCTTC. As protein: CATSRGYSDNEQFF. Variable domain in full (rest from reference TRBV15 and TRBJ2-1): DAMVIQNPRYQVTQFGKPVTLSCSQTLNHNVMYWYQQKSSQAPKLLFHYYDKDFNNEADTPDNFQSRRPNTSFCFLDIRSPGLGDTAMYLCATSRGYSDNEQFFGPGTRLTVL.

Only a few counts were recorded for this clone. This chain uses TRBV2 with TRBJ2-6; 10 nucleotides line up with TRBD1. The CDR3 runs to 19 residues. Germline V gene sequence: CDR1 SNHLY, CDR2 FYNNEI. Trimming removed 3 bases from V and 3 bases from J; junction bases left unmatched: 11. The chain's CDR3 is CASSDPWGQGFYGANVLTF. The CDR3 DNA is TGTGCCAGCAGTGACCCGTGGGGACAGGGGTTCTATGGGGCCAACGTCCTGACTTTC.

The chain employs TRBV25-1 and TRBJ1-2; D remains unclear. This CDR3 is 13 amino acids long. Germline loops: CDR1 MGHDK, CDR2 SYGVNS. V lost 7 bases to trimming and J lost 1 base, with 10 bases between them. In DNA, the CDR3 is TGTGCCAGCAAACGATCCGGTAACTATGGCTACACCTTC. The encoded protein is CASKRSGNYGYTF.

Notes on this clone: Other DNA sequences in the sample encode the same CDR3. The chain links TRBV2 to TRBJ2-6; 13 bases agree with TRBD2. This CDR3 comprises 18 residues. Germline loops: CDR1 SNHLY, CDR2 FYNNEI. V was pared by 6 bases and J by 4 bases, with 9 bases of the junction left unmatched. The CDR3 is CASRQTSGGVTGANVLTF. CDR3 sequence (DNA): TGTGCCAGCAGACAAACTAGCGGGGGGGTAACCGGGGCCAACGTCCTGACTTTC.

The CDR3 coding sequence is TGCGCCAGCAGCTTTTCTAGCGGGCCATTCAATGAGCAGTTCTTC. Amino acids: CASSFSSGPFNEQFF. V gene TRBV5-1 combines with J gene TRBJ2-1; TRBD2 agrees at 8 bases. CDR3 size: 15 residues. Germline V lookup: CDR1 SGHRS, CDR2 YFSETQ. Trimming at V came to 2 bases and at J to 6 bases, leaving 7 bases not matched to a gene.

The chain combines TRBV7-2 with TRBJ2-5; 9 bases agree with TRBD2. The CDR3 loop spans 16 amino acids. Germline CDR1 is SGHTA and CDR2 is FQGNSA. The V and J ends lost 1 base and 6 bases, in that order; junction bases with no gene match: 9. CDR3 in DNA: TGTGCCAGCAGCTTAGACGGCGGGGGGGCCATGCAGACCCAGTACTTC. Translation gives CASSLDGGGAMQTQYF.

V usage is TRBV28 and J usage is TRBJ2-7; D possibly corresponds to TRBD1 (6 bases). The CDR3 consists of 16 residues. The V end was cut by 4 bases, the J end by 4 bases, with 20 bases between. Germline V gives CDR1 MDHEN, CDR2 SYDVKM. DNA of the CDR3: TGTGCCAGCAGTTCTCCCCCACAGGGTCTTGGTTACGAGCAGTACTTC. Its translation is CASSSPPQGLGYEQYF.

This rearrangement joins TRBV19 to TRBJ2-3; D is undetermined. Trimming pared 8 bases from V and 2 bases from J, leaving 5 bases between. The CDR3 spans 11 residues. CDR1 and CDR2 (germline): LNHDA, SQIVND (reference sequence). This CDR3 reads CASAVTDTQYF. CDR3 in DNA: TGTGCCAGTGCGGTCACAGATACGCAGTATTTT.

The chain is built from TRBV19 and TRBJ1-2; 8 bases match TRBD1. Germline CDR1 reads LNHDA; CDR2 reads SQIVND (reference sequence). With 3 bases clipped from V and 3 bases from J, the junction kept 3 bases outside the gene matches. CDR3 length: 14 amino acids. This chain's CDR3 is CASSIQGADYGYTF. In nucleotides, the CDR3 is TGTGCCAGTAGTATTCAGGGGGCGGACTATGGCTACACCTTC. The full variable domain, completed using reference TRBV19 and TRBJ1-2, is DGGITQSPKYLFRKEGQNVTLSCEQNLNHDAMYWYRQDPGQGLRLIYYSQIVNDFQKGDIAEGYSVSREKKESFPLTVTSAQKNPTAFYLCASSIQGADYGYTFGSGTRLTVV.

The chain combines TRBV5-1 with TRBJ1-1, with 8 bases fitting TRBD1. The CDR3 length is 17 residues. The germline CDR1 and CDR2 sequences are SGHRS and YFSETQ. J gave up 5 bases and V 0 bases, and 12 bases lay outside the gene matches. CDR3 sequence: CASSLAVSGGMSTEAFF. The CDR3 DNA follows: TGCGCCAGCAGCTTGGCCGTGTCAGGGGGCATGTCAACTGAAGCTTTCTTT.